This TCR beta chain was retrieved from a study of control samples from healthy donors and cancer patients. The V end was cut by 4 bases, the J end by 0 bases, with 7 bases between. The CDR3 has 13 amino acids. Germline CDR1 and CDR2: SGHRS and YFSETQ. The table came from immunoSEQ multiplex PCR; TCRdb's copy has only in-frame clones and leaves some out. The sample lists about 60,000 clones, 88% occurring once. The specimen sequenced was blood. The chain recombines TRBV5-1 with TRBJ1-1; TRBD1 might be the D (5 bases). The clonotype comes from a man aged 45-60 years in good health. The CDR3: CASSEGVNTEAFF. CDR3 bases: TGCGCCAGCAGCGAAGGGGTGAACACTGAAGCTTTCTTT.